This T cell receptor beta chain emerged from a study of blood T cells in healthy people across ages. Combining a sample-barcoded 5' primer with a J-beta primer mix, a second PCR ran for about 6 to 11 cycles. TCRdb used MiXCR to reprocess the 5' RACE reads, holding one entry per CDR3 protein. This sample has about a million distinct CDR3 sequences, with 35% to 45% found just once. The germline V gene encodes CDR1 MNHEY and CDR2 SMNVEV (reference sequence). The CDR3 spans 12 residues. This receptor was taken from a man between 18 and 35 years old in good health. The chain couples TRBV27 to TRBJ2-5; the match to TRBD1 covers 7 bases. The closer fit of TRBJ2-7 to the DNA end suggests the J call may be wrong. Sequenced sample: blood. The CDR3 region has the DNA TGTGCCAGCAGCCAAGGGACAGACGAGCAGTACTTC. Translating gives CASSQGTDEQYF.